Presented here are 20 T cell receptor beta chains from one specimen sequenced in a study of tumor-infiltrating lymphocytes in primary liver carcinoma. Unsorted bulk tissue (roughly 17-33 mg) underwent RNA and DNA co-extraction. The template, approximately 500 ng total RNA, yielded TCR beta cDNA made with a constant-region primer. The TCR beta library was amplified through three nested multiplex PCR rounds in a modified ARM-PCR procedure. PCR rounds one and two used TRBV1-TRBV30 forward primers with a C-beta reverse primer for roughly 9 cycles each. TCRdb re-called the multiplex PCR reads with MiXCR, one entry per CDR3 protein. Of around 88,000 distinct CDR3 sequences in the sample, less than 75% were seen once. Sequenced input: tumor-adjacent normal liver tissue. The receptors come from a man aged 35 to 55 with primary liver carcinoma and hepatitis B virus infection.

Regarding this clonotype: At one boundary the junction diverges from the germline segment, which might be a read error. The rearrangement links TRBV13 to TRBJ2-3; perhaps TRBD1 as D (7 bases). CDR1 and CDR2 from the germline V gene are PRHDT and FYEKMQ (reference sequence). There are 15 residues in the CDR3. The CDR3 protein is CASNLGQKYGGTHYF. CDR3 nucleotide sequence: TGTGCCAGCAACTTGGGACAGAAGTACGGGGGTACGCATTATTTT.

This clonotype is medium-sized within its sample. The chain couples TRBV11-2 to TRBJ2-3, with D perhaps given as TRBD1 or TRBD2 (6 bases each). The germline V gene has CDR1 SGHAT and CDR2 FQNNGV. The CDR3 consists of 16 residues. V was cut by 0 bases and J by 0 bases, with 10 bases left in between. The CDR3 is CASSLEYGGSTDTQYF. The CDR3 region has the DNA TGTGCCAGCAGCTTAGAGTACGGGGGCAGCACAGATACGCAGTATTTT.

Turning to this clonotype: An end of the junction does not agree with germline; a read error may underlie this. The chain links TRBV11-2 to TRBJ2-2; a possible D gene is TRBD2 (5 bases). This CDR3 has 14 amino acids. CDR1 and CDR2 (germline): SGHAT, FQNNGV. The CDR3 DNA is TGTGCCAGCAGCTTAAGTTGGAACACCGGGGAACTGTTTTTT. It encodes CASSLSWNTGELFF. Supplemented by reference TRBV11-2 and TRBJ2-2, the full variable domain reads EAGVAQSPRYKIIEKRQSVAFWCNPISGHATLYWYQQILGQGPKLLIQFQNNGVVDDSQLPKDRFSAERLKGVDSTLKIQPAKLEDSAVYLCASSLSWNTGELFFGEGSRLTVL.

In regard to this clonotype: Mismatch with germline at one junction end may stem from a read error. V usage is TRBV30 and J usage is TRBJ2-7; 7 nucleotides align to TRBD2. Germline values: CDR1 GTSNPN, CDR2 SVGIG (reference sequence). CDR3 size: 12 residues. CDR3 loop: CAWAQTSYVQYF. The CDR3 nucleotides are TGTGCCTGGGCCCAGACTAGCTACGTGCAGTACTTC.

This clonotype was detected ten times or more. The chain carries TRBV28 and TRBJ1-3; TRBD1 is a possible D gene (5 bases). There are 15 residues in the CDR3. Trimming took 7 bases from V and 0 from J, leaving 13 bases between them. The V gene's germline CDR1 is MDHEN and CDR2 SYDVKM. In DNA form, the CDR3 reads TGTGCCAGCACCCCCGGGGCCGACTCTGGAAACACCATATATTTT. Translated, it gives CASTPGADSGNTIYF.

Of note for this clonotype: Its ends do not fully match the called genes, so a read error is possible. The chain couples TRBV10-1 to TRBJ2-3; TRBD2 matches 9 bases. Germline CDR1 reads WNHNN; CDR2 reads SYGVQD (reference sequence). The CDR3 spans 15 residues. CDR3 sequence: CGSSESGTSTDTRYF. CDR3 DNA: TGCGGCAGCAGTGAATCCGGGACTAGCACAGATACGCGGTATTTT.

This clonotype was observed once. This rearrangement joins TRBV7-3 to TRBJ2-3; weak D call: TRBD2 (6 bases). CDR3 length: 13 amino acids. Germline CDR1 and CDR2: SGHTA and FQGTGA. Trimming removed 5 bases at V and 5 bases at J, with 11 bases between. In DNA form, the CDR3 reads TGTGCCAGCAGCCCTTCGGGGGAAGATACGCAGTATTTT. Translating gives CASSPSGEDTQYF.

Comment on this clonotype: One end of the junction fails to match germline, which may point to a read error. This rearrangement joins TRBV6-1 to TRBJ2-7, with a possible D match to TRBD2 (5 bases). From germline, CDR1 is MNHNS and CDR2 SASEGT. The CDR3 spans 13 residues. The CDR3 region is CASTNTSPYEQYF. The CDR3 DNA reads TGCGCCAGTACGAATACTAGTCCCTACGAGCAGTACTTC.

For this clonotype: A read error is likely, as this CDR3 ends without the conserved phenylalanine or tryptophan. The chain employs TRBV5-6 and TRBJ2-1, with a tentative D call TRBD2 (5 bases). In germline, CDR1 is SGHDT, CDR2 YYEEEE. This CDR3 comprises 14 residues. The DNA of the CDR3 is TGTGCCAGCAGATTGGAGGCGGTGGGCAATGAGCAGTTCCTC. It encodes CASRLEAVGNEQFL.

This clonotype was recorded at least ten times. V usage is TRBV12-3 or TRBV12-4 and J usage is TRBJ2-1; 9 nucleotides line up with TRBD1. The V segment lost 5 bases and the J segment 4 bases; nucleotides outside the gene matches: 6. The CDR3 is 15 residues long. The CDR3 nucleotides are TGTGCCAGCAGTGCGACGGGACAGGGATACAATGAGCAGTTCTTC. Protein product: CASSATGQGYNEQFF.

With respect to this clonotype: One junction end disagrees with the germline gene, perhaps due to a read error. The chain is built from TRBV12-3 or TRBV12-4 and TRBJ2-7; D may be TRBD2 (6 bases). The CDR3 runs 14 residues. This chain's CDR3 is CASRSTSSSYEQYF. The CDR3 DNA reads as TGCGCCAGCAGGAGTACTAGCAGCTCCTACGAGCAGTACTTC.

The chain combines TRBV11-2 with TRBJ2-7; D call uncertain. Germline lookup yields CDR1 SGHAT and CDR2 FQNNGV. The CDR3 has 14 amino acids. For the CDR3, the DNA is TGTGTCAGTAGCTTAGATGTGTGGGCCTACGAGCAGTACTTC. This encodes CVSSLDVWAYEQYF.

A note on this clonotype: A much larger clone differs from this one at a single base, so this may be a read error. The chain recombines TRBV29-1 with TRBJ2-3, with 7 bases identical to TRBD2. Germline V gene data show CDR1 as SQVTM and CDR2 as ANQGSEA. The CDR3 is 13 amino acids. The CDR3, as DNA: TGCAACGTTGAAGATCGCGGGAGAGATACGCAGTATTTT. It codes for CNVEDRGRDTQYF.

Comments on this clonotype: Compared with germline, one end of the junction differs, possibly owing to a read error. The chain carries TRBV29-1 and TRBJ2-7; 7 positions match TRBD2. This CDR3 has 14 residues. Germline lookup yields CDR1 SQVTM and CDR2 ANQGSEA. CDR3 region: CSVEDLAEVSELYF. The CDR3 DNA reads as TGCAGCGTTGAAGACCTAGCGGAAGTCTCCGAGCTGTACTTC.

On this clonotype: Sequence at one end of the junction differs from germline and may be a read error. CDR3 coding DNA: TGTGACAGAAGCCACACCGGGACTGAAGCCTTCTTT. It codes for CDRSHTGTEAFF. The chain couples TRBV11-2 to TRBJ1-1; D may be TRBD1 (5 bases). From germline, CDR1 is SGHAT and CDR2 FQNNGV. The CDR3 loop spans 12 amino acids. Complete variable domain (other parts from reference TRBV11-2 and TRBJ1-1): EAGVAQSPRYKIIEKRQSVAFWCNPISGHATLYWYQQILGQGPKLLIQFQNNGVVDDSQLPKDRFSAERLKGVDSTLKIQPAKLEDSAVYLCDRSHTGTEAFFGQGTRLTVV.

As concerns this clonotype: The junction departs from germline at one end; a sequencing error may be responsible. The CDR3 loop reads CASSLYEQGVRTYEHYF. The CDR3 DNA reads TGTGCCAGCAGTTTATATGAACAGGGGGTGAGGACCTACGAGCACTACTTC. V and J are TRBV28 and TRBJ2-7; 8 bases agree with TRBD1. Germline lookup yields CDR1 MDHEN and CDR2 SYDVKM. This CDR3 region has 17 residues.

Remarks on this clonotype: Here the CDR3 omits its conserved ending phenylalanine or tryptophan, so a read error is the likely source. The chain links TRBV12-3 or TRBV12-4 to TRBJ2-1, with D hard to call. V lost 5 bases and J lost 4, with 15 bases in between. The CDR3 totals 15 residues. The CDR3 DNA is TGTGCCAGCAGTACGCCTTCGGAGTCTTACAATGAGCAGTTCTTA. Protein product: CASSTPSESYNEQFL.

This clonotype was found once. This chain uses TRBV11-2 with TRBJ2-1; D is perhaps TRBD1 (6 bases). This CDR3 has 15 residues. Germline assignment: CDR1 SGHAT and CDR2 FQNNGV. Trimming cost V 5 bases and J 16 bases, with 27 bases left between them. The CDR3 DNA reads TGTGCCAGCAGCGTCGACAGGCCCTCCTATAATGAGCCATTCTTC. Its translation: CASSVDRPSYNEPFF.

Remarks on this clonotype: A much bigger clone sits one base away, suggesting this may be a read error. Because the CDR3 is missing its conserved closing phenylalanine or tryptophan, this is likely a read error. The chain combines TRBV12-3 or TRBV12-4 with TRBJ2-7; D is uncertain. V was cut by 5 bases and J by 0 bases, with 5 bases left in between. The CDR3 consists of 12 residues. The CDR3 DNA sequence: TGTGCCAGCAGTCCGAGCTCCTACGAGCAGTACCTC. Translated, it gives CASSPSSYEQYL.

As regards this clonotype: Likely a read error: the CDR3 ends without its conserved phenylalanine or tryptophan. The DNA is omitted, as the CDR3 cannot be located on it reliably, and the CDR3 follows TCRdb's listing. The gene calls are TRBV11-2 and TRBJ2-5; the table assigns TRBD2, which was not confirmed against the DNA. The length of the CDR3 is 16 amino acids, counting both ends. The germline gives CDR1 SGHAT, CDR2 FQNNGV. The CDR3 region is CASNHRLAGFQETRYS.